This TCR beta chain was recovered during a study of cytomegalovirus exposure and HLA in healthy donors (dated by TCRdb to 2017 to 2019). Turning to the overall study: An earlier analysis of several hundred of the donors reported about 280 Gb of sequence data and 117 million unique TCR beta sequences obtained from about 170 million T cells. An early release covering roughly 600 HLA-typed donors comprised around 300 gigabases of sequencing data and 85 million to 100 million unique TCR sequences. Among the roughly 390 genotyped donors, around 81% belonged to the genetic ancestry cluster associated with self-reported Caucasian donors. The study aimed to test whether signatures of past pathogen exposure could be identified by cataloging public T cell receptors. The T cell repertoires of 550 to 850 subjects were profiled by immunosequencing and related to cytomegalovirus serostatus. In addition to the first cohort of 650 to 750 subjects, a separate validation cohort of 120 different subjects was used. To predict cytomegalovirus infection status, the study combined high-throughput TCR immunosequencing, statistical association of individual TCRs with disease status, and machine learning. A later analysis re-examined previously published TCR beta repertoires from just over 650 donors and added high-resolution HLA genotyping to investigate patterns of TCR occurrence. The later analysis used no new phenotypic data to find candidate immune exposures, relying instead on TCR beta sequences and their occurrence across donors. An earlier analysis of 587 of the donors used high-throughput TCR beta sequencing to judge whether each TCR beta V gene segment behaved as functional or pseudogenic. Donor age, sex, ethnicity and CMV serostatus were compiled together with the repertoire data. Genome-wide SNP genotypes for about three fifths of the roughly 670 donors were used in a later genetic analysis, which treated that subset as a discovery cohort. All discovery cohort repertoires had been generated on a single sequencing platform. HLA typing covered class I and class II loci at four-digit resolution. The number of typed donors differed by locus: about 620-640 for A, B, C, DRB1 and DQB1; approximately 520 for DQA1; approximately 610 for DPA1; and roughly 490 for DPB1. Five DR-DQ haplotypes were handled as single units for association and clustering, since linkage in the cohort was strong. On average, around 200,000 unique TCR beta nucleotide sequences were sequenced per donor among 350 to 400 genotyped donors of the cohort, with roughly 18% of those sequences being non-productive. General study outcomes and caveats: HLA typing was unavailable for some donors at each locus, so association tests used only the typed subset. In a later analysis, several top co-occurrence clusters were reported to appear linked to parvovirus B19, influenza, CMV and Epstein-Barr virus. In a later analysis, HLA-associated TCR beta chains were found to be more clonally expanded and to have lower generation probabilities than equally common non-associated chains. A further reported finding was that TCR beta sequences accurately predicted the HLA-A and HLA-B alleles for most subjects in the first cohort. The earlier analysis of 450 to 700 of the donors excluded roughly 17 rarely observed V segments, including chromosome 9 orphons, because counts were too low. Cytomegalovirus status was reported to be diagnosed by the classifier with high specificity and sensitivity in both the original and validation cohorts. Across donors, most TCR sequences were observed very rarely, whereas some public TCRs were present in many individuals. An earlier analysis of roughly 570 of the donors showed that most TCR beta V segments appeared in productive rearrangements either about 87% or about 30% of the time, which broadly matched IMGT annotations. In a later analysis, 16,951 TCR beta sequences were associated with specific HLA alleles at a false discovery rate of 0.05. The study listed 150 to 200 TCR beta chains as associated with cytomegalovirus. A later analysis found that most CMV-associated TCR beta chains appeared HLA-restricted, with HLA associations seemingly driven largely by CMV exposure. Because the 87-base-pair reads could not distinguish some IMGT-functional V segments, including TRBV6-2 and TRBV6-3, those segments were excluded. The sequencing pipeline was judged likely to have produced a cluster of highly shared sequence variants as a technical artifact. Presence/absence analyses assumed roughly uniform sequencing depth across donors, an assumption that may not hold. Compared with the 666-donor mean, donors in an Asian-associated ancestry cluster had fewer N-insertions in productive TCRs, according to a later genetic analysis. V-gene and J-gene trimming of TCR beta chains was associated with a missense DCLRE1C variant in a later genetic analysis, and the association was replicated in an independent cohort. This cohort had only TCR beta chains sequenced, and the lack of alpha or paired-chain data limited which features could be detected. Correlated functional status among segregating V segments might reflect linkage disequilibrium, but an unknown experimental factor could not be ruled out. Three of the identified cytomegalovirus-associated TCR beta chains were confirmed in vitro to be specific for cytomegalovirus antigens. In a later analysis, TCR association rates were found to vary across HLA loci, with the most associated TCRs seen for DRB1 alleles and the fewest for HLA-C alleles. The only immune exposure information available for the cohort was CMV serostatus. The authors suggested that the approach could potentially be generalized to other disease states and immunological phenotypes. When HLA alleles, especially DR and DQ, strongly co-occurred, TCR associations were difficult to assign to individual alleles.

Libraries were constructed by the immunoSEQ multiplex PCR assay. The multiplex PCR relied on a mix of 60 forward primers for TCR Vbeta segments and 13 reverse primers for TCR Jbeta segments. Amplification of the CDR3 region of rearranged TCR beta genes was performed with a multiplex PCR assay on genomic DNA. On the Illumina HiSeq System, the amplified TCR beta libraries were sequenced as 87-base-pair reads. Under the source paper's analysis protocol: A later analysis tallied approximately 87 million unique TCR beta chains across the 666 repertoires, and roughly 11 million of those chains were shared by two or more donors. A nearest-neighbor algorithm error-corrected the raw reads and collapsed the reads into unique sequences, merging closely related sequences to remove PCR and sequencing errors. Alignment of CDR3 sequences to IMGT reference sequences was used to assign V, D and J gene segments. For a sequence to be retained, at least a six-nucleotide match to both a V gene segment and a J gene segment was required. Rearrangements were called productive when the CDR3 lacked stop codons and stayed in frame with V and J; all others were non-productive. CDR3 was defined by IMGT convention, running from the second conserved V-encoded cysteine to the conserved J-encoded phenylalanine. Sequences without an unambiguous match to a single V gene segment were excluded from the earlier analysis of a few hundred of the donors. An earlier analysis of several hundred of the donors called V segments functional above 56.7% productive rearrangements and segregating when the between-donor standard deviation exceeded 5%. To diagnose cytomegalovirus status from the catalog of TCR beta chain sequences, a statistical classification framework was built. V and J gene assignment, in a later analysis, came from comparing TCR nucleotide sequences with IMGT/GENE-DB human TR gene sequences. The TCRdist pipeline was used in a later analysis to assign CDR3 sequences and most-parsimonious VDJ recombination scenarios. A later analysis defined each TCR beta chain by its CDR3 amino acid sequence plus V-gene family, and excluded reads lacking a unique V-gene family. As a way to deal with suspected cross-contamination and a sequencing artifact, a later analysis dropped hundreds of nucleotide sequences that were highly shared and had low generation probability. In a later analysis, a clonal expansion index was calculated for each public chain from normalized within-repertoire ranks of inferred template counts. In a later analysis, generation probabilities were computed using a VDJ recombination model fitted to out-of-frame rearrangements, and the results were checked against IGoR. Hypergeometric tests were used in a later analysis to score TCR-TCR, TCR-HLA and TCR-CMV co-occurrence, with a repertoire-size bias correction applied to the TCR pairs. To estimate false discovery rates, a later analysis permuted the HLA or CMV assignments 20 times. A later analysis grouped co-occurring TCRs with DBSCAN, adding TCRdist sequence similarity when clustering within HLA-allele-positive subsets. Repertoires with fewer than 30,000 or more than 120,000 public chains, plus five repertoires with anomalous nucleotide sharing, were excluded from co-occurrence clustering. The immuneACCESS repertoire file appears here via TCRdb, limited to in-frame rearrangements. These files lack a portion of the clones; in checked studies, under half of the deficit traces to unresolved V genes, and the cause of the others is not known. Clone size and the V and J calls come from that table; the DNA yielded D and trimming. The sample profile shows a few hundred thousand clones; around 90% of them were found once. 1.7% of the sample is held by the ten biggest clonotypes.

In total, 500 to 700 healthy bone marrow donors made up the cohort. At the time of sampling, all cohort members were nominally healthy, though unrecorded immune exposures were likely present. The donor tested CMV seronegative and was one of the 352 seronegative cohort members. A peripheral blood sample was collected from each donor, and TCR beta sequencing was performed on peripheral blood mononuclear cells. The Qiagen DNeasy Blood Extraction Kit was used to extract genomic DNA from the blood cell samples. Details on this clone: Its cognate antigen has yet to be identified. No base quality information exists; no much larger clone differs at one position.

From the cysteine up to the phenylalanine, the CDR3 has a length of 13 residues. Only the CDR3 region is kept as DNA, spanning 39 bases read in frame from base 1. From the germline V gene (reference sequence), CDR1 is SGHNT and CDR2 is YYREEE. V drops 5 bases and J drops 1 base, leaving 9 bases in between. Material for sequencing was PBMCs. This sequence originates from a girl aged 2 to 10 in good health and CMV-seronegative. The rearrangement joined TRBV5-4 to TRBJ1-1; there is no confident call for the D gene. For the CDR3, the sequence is CASSFAGNTEAFF. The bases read TGTGCCAGCAGTTTCGCGGGGAACACTGAAGCTTTCTTT. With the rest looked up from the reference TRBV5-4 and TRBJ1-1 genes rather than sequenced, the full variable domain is ETGVTQSPTHLIKTRGQQVTLRCSSQSGHNTVSWYQQALGQGPQFIFQYYREEENGRGNFPPRFSGLQFPNYSSELNVNALELDDSALYLCASSFAGNTEAFFGQGTRLTVV.